This TCR beta chain is drawn from a study of cytomegalovirus exposure and HLA in healthy donors. Trimming took off 6 bases at V and 6 bases at J, with 8 bases between the two ends. In germline, CDR1 is DFQATT, CDR2 SNEGSKA (reference sequence). The CDR3 has 10 residues. A multiplex PCR was run with 60 Vbeta primers and 13 Jbeta primers. Clones were sequenced by immunoSEQ multiplex PCR, and TCRdb holds only the in-frame ones, with some missing. This sample has some 160,000 clones, with 65% to 80% found just once. The receptor comes from a woman in her forties in good health and CMV-seronegative. The J gene is TRBJ2-5, the V gene TRBV20-1, with D unclear. The sample taken for sequencing was PBMCs. CDR3 amino acids: CSAGWKTQYF. In DNA form, the CDR3 reads TGCAGTGCCGGGTGGAAGACCCAGTACTTC.